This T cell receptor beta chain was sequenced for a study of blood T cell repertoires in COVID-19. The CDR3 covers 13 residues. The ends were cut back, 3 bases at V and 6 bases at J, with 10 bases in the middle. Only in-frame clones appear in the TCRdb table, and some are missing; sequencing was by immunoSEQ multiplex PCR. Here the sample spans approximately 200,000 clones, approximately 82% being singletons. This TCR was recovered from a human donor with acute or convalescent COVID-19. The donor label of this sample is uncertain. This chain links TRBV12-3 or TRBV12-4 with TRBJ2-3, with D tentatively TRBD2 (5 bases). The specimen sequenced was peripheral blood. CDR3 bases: TGTGCCAGCAGTTTGGCTAGCCTGGATACGCAGTATTTT. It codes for CASSLASLDTQYF.